The 27 T cell receptor beta chains below come from one sample, sequenced in a study of glioma-infiltrating T cells. Using RNA template, CDR3s of TCR alpha and beta were amplified with iRepertoire arm-PCR. TCRdb re-called the multiplex PCR reads through MiXCR, storing one row per CDR3 protein. The repertoire includes approximately 11,000 distinct CDR3 sequences, about 26% of them detected once, and roughly 42% sits in the top ten. The sequenced sample consisted of glioma tissue, nonneoplastic brain tissue, or PBMCs (not recorded which). The source is a human donor with low-grade glioma or glioblastoma, undergoing nonglioma brain surgery, or in good health (not recorded which).

Of note for this clonotype: Given a much more abundant clone one base away, this may be a read error. The CDR3: CSAREDRAGYDQYF. The CDR3 nucleotides read TGCAGTGCTAGAGAAGATCGCGCTGGGTACGATCAGTACTTC. V usage is TRBV20-1 and J usage is TRBJ2-7; D remains unclear. The CDR3 runs 14 residues. Germline V lookup: CDR1 DFQATT, CDR2 SNEGSKA (reference sequence).

Turning to this clonotype: The junction and the germline gene differ at one end; a read error may be behind it. This sequence joins TRBV20-1 and TRBJ2-1; 10 nucleotides agree with TRBD2. Germline V lookup: CDR1 DFQATT, CDR2 SNEGSKA (reference sequence). The CDR3 runs to 15 residues. The CDR3 DNA reads TGCAGTGCTCCTAGCGGGAGCGTCTCCTACAATAAGCAATTCTTC. Translating it yields CSAPSGSVSYNKQFF.

The J gene is TRBJ1-4, the V gene TRBV2; D gene uncertain. This CDR3 spans 13 amino acids. CDR1 is SNHLY, CDR2 FYNNEI, per germline. With 6 bases removed from V and 3 bases from J, the gap between germline ends came to 8 bases. The CDR3 sequence: CASSGSANEKLFF. The CDR3 DNA follows: TGTGCCAGCAGCGGGTCAGCTAATGAAAAACTGTTTTTT.

About this clonotype itself: Because it lacks the conserved phenylalanine or tryptophan at the end, this CDR3 is likely a read error. CDR3 bases: TGTGCCAGCAGGGAACGGGCTAGCGGAAATGAGCAGTTCCTC. It yields the protein CASRERASGNEQFL. The gene calls are TRBV2 and TRBJ2-1; 7 bases map to TRBD2. V was pared by 6 bases and J by 7 bases, with 9 bases of the junction left unmatched. The CDR3 is 14 amino acids. From germline, CDR1 is SNHLY and CDR2 FYNNEI.

This clonotype appeared a few times. This chain links TRBV19 with TRBJ2-2; a weak D match, TRBD1 (8 bases). Germline V lookup: CDR1 LNHDA, CDR2 SQIVND (reference sequence). The CDR3 length is 15 residues. V lost 4 bases and J lost 4, with 13 bases in between. Here the CDR3 DNA reads TGTGCCAGTAGTACACAGGGGGGGAGCACCGGGGAGCTGTTTTTT. It encodes CASSTQGGSTGELFF. Filled out from reference TRBV19 and TRBJ2-2, the complete variable domain reads DGGITQSPKYLFRKEGQNVTLSCEQNLNHDAMYWYRQDPGQGLRLIYYSQIVNDFQKGDIAEGYSVSREKKESFPLTVTSAQKNPTAFYLCASSTQGGSTGELFFGEGSRLTVL.

This clonotype was seen ten or more times. The rearrangement links TRBV28 to TRBJ1-2; 9 nucleotides align to TRBD1. CDR3 length equals 15 residues. Per germline, CDR1 MDHEN and CDR2 SYDVKM. V lost 7 bases and J lost 6; bases outside the gene matches: 12. Written as DNA, the CDR3 is TGTGCCAGCAACCTCTCCGGACAGGGGACAAATGGCTACACCTTC. Protein: CASNLSGQGTNGYTF.

Only a few counts were recorded for this clonotype. The genes are TRBV19 and TRBJ1-1; D gene unclear. V gave up 1 base and J gave up 4 bases, with 10 bases separating them. The germline CDR1 and CDR2 sequences are LNHDA and SQIVND (reference sequence). This CDR3 contains 14 residues. Here the CDR3 DNA reads TGTGCCAGTAGTATAGGGACGGAGGGCACTGAAGCTTTCTTT. It is translated as CASSIGTEGTEAFF.

This clonotype was seen a few times. V gene TRBV7-8 combines with J gene TRBJ2-3; 7 bases match TRBD1. Per germline, CDR1 SGHVS and CDR2 FQNEAQ. Unmatched junction bases numbered 8, after V lost 0 bases and J lost 2 bases. The CDR3 extends over 17 amino acids. Here the CDR3 reads CASSLASDRAITDTQYF. In nucleotides, the CDR3 is TGTGCCAGCAGCTTAGCCAGTGACAGGGCGATCACAGATACGCAGTATTTT.

This clonotype was counted between two and nine times. The rearrangement links TRBV4-1 to TRBJ2-5; 7 bases align to TRBD1. The trim removed 0 bases at V and 2 bases at J, leaving 9 bases unmatched. The CDR3 spans 17 residues. Germline V CDR1 and CDR2: MGHRA, YSYEKL. CDR3 loop: CASSQDSSGTVQETQYF. The CDR3 bases are TGCGCCAGCAGCCAAGATTCCTCAGGGACAGTACAAGAGACCCAGTACTTC.

This clonotype was recorded many times. The genes are TRBV4-2 and TRBJ2-4; 11 bases match TRBD1. Per the germline V gene, CDR1 is LGHNA and CDR2 is YNFKEQ. The CDR3 sequence is 18 residues long. V lost 0 bases, J lost 9 bases, and 13 bases stayed unmatched. The CDR3 DNA follows: TGTGCCAGCAGCCAAGATACAAGGTCCGGGACAGGGGGATTCATTCAGTACTTC. It translates to CASSQDTRSGTGGFIQYF.

This clonotype was observed once. The genes are TRBV27 and TRBJ2-1, with 10 bases aligning to TRBD1. Germline V gene data show CDR1 as MNHEY and CDR2 as SMNVEV (reference sequence). J lost 6 bases, V lost 5 bases, and 13 bases had no gene match. This CDR3 region has 17 residues. The CDR3 coding sequence is TGTGCCAGCAGTGCGACCGGGACAGGGGTCGAAGGCAATGAGCAGTTCTTC. As protein: CASSATGTGVEGNEQFF.

At least ten counts were recorded for this clonotype. J is TRBJ2-3 and V is TRBV2; TRBD2 might be the D (6 bases). The CDR3 sequence is 14 residues long. V lost 6 bases to trimming and J lost 5 bases, with 15 bases between them. Germline loops: CDR1 SNHLY, CDR2 FYNNEI. The CDR3 bases are TGTGCCAGCAGGATCATTGCCGGGGGAGATACGCAGTATTTT. Encoded protein: CASRIIAGGDTQYF.

This clonotype was observed many times. The chain links TRBV27 to TRBJ1-3; 9 bases are a match to TRBD1. Germline assignment: CDR1 MNHEY and CDR2 SMNVEV (reference sequence). This CDR3 has 14 amino acids. Losses at the gene ends were 6 bases for V and 8 bases for J; bases not matched to a gene: 8. Here the CDR3 reads CASRSTGGKDTIYF. The DNA for the CDR3 is TGTGCCAGCAGATCTACAGGGGGCAAAGACACCATATATTTT.

Of note for this clonotype: One end of the junction varies from germline; a read error may be responsible. The chain recombines TRBV15 with TRBJ1-4, with D possibly TRBD1 on 6 matching bases. Looked up from germline, CDR1 is LNHNV and CDR2 is YYDKDF (reference sequence). This CDR3 spans 11 amino acids. The CDR3: CATRDNKKLFF. In DNA, the CDR3 is TGTGCCACCCGGGACAATAAAAAACTTTTTTTT.

V and J are TRBV5-1 and TRBJ2-7; maybe TRBD2 (6 bases). Germline CDR1 and CDR2: SGHRS and YFSETQ. Trimming shortened V by 4 bases and J by 4 bases, and 12 bases separated the two germline ends. The CDR3 spans 13 residues. The CDR3 nucleotides read TGCGCCAGCAGCGGATCTCGGGGGTACGAGCAGTACTTC. It is translated as CASSGSRGYEQYF.

This clonotype came up a few times. V and J are TRBV10-3 and TRBJ2-1, with 7 positions matching TRBD1. Germline V gene sequence: CDR1 ENHRY, CDR2 SYGVKD. J lost 0 bases, V lost 3 bases, and 11 bases had no gene match. The CDR3 length is 18 residues. This CDR3 reads CAISEQGLATSSYNEQFF. The CDR3 nucleotides read TGTGCCATCAGTGAACAGGGGCTGGCTACAAGCTCCTACAATGAGCAGTTCTTC.

This clonotype was detected ten times or more. The chain couples TRBV28 to TRBJ2-5, with 7 bases that match TRBD2. The CDR3 covers 12 residues. In germline, CDR1 is MDHEN, CDR2 SYDVKM. V shed 6 bases, J shed 5 bases, and the junction held 3 bases outside the gene matches. CDR3 amino acids: CASSISGETQYF. The CDR3 coding sequence is TGTGCCAGCAGCATTAGCGGGGAGACCCAGTACTTC.

The table lists this clonotype with many counts. The chain recombines TRBV27 with TRBJ2-7; 8 bases are shared with TRBD1. V trimming: 5 bases; J trimming: 6 bases; junction bases outside the gene matches: 9. CDR3 length equals 14 residues. Looked up from germline, CDR1 is MNHEY and CDR2 is SMNVEV (reference sequence). As DNA, the CDR3 is TGTGCCAGCAGTGAACCGGGACAGGTCTCCGAGCAGTACTTC. Amino acid sequence: CASSEPGQVSEQYF.

This clonotype was observed a handful of times. This rearrangement joins TRBV2 to TRBJ2-3; D is unclear. This CDR3 comprises 10 residues. Per germline, CDR1 SNHLY and CDR2 FYNNEI. The V end lost 7 bases, the J end lost 2 bases, and 1 base lay between the germline ends. The CDR3 loop reads CASITDTQYF. The DNA of the CDR3 is TGTGCCAGCATCACAGATACGCAGTATTTT.

This clonotype was seen ten or more times. The chain employs TRBV20-1 and TRBJ2-1; D perhaps matches TRBD2 (6 bases). The CDR3 length is 14 residues. CDR1 and CDR2 from the germline V gene are DFQATT and SNEGSKA (reference sequence). V gave up 3 bases and J gave up 7 bases, with 16 bases separating them. CDR3 amino acids: CSASGLARGNEQFF. The DNA for the CDR3 is TGCAGTGCTAGCGGCCTAGCGAGGGGTAATGAGCAGTTCTTC.

This clonotype is termed medium-sized. This chain uses TRBV6-1 with TRBJ2-3, with D unresolved. The CDR3 is made up of 13 amino acids. With 6 bases removed from V and 6 bases from J, the gap between germline ends came to 13 bases. Germline CDR1 reads MNHNS; CDR2 reads SASEGT. CDR3 protein: CASSLAAGDTQYF. The CDR3 bases are TGTGCCAGCAGCCTTGCGGCCGGCGATACGCAGTATTTT.

Notes on this clonotype: A much bigger clone sits one base away, suggesting this may be a read error. The J gene is TRBJ1-1, the V gene TRBV20-1, with unresolved D. Per germline, CDR1 DFQATT and CDR2 SNEGSKA (reference sequence). The CDR3 runs to 12 residues. CDR3 DNA: TGCAGCGGTGAGAGGTTGAACACTGAAGCTTTCTTT. Its protein is CSGERLNTEAFF.

Of note for this clonotype: A much larger clone differs by one base, so this may be a read error. J is TRBJ1-2 and V is TRBV20-1; a weak D match, TRBD1 (5 bases). CDR1 DFQATT and CDR2 SNEGSKA come from the germline V gene (reference sequence). The CDR3 has 10 residues. CDR3 sequence (DNA): TGCAATGCTGGGGGGTCCGGCTACACCTTC. It specifies CNAGGSGYTF.

This clonotype was observed a few times. The chain carries TRBV29-1 and TRBJ1-5, with TRBD1 matching over 10 bases. This CDR3 has 13 residues. Trimming at V came to 6 bases and at J to 3 bases, leaving 2 bases not matched to a gene. Germline V gene data show CDR1 as SQVTM and CDR2 as ANQGSEA. In nucleotides, the CDR3 is TGCAGCGTGGGACAGGGGTTCAATCAGCCCCAGCATTTT. Residues: CSVGQGFNQPQHF.

Remarks on this clonotype: This sequence may be a read error, since a much larger clone differs from it by one base. As the CDR3 is not closed by the conserved phenylalanine or tryptophan, this likely results from a read error. This sequence joins TRBV6-1 and TRBJ1-1; no firm D call. CDR1 is MNHNS, CDR2 SASEGT, per germline. This CDR3 has 13 residues. Trimming took off 2 bases at V and 1 base at J, with 5 bases between the two ends. In DNA, the CDR3 is TGTGCCAGCAGTGAACGGGAGAACACTGAAGCTTTCCTT. It translates to CASSERENTEAFL.

This clonotype was observed many times. The V gene is TRBV11-2, the J gene TRBJ2-1; 14 positions agree with TRBD2. V was pared by 5 bases and J by 7 bases, with 13 bases of the junction left unmatched. This CDR3 has 18 residues. Germline CDR1 is SGHAT and CDR2 is FQNNGV. CDR3 DNA: TGTGCCAGCAGCCCAAATATCCGACTAGCGGGAGGGCCGAATGAGCAGTTCTTC. Translating it yields CASSPNIRLAGGPNEQFF. The variable domain in full, with the rest retrieved from reference TRBV11-2 and TRBJ2-1, is EAGVAQSPRYKIIEKRQSVAFWCNPISGHATLYWYQQILGQGPKLLIQFQNNGVVDDSQLPKDRFSAERLKGVDSTLKIQPAKLEDSAVYLCASSPNIRLAGGPNEQFFGPGTRLTVL.

Many counts were recorded for this clonotype. The chain is built from TRBV27 and TRBJ2-5, with 13 bases aligning to TRBD2. Germline V CDR1 and CDR2: MNHEY, SMNVEV (reference sequence). CDR3 length: 17 amino acids. The ends lost 3 bases at V and 5 bases at J; junction bases unmatched: 9. The CDR3 nucleotides are TGTGCCAGCAGTTTCCGGACTAGCGGGAGAGTCCTGGAGACCCAGTACTTC. Translating gives CASSFRTSGRVLETQYF.